The clone carrying this T cell receptor (beta chain) was counted at least ten times. The sample is drawn from a study of human T cells and chemical hapten exposure. As to time point: patch test 3, about 24 weeks after DPC sensitization. Treatment meaning: therapeutic diphenylcyclopropenone sensitization with weekly scalp DPC. TCRdb reanalysed the RACE reads using MiXCR and keeps one entry per CDR3 protein. The sample includes 120,000 or so distinct CDR3 sequences, around 11% of them seen just once. The CDR3 covers 16 residues. Per the germline V gene, CDR1 is SGHTA and CDR2 is FQGNSA. The junction had 12 bases not matched to a gene; V was cut back by 4 bases and J by 5 bases.

The clonotype comes from a woman in her forties or fifties with alopecia areata. Some clones in this sample may be carry-over from other donors' samples. This sample comprised whole blood, obtained in connection with sensitization to the hapten diphenylcyclopropenone (DPC). The rearrangement links TRBV7-2 to TRBJ2-7; 9 bases align to TRBD2. CDR3 in DNA: TGTGCCAGCAGCTCTCTACTAAGCGGGGGGCGTGACGAGCAGTACTTC. Translating it yields CASSSLLSGGRDEQYF.